The next 14 T cell receptor beta chains were all read from a single sample in a study of tumor and adjacent non-tumor tissue in lung cancer. A modified ARM-PCR protocol with three rounds of nested PCR amplified TCRbeta. TCRdb itself ran the multiplex PCR reads through MiXCR, one entry per CDR3 protein. The data hold over 100,000 distinct CDR3 sequences, with roughly three fifths observed a single time. This sample's RNA came from whole unsorted tissue. This non-tumor lung sample came from over 3 cm beyond the tumor edge. Sample: distant non-tumor lung tissue. These TCRs come from a man between 60 and 70 years old with non-small cell lung cancer.

Remarks on this clonotype: Germline is not matched at one junction end, which may reflect a read error. The chain is built from TRBV4-2 and TRBJ2-4; D gene ambiguous. The CDR3 consists of 19 residues. CDR1 and CDR2 from the germline V gene are LGHNA and YNFKEQ. CDR3 bases: TGTGCTAGCAGCCAAGCGCAGGCTAGAGGATCGTTAGCCAAAAACATTGAGTACTTC. Translation gives CASSQAQARGSLAKNIEYF.

With regard to this clonotype: Here the CDR3 omits its conserved ending phenylalanine or tryptophan, so a read error is the likely source. No DNA is shown, since the ends of the CDR3 on it are uncertain; the CDR3 is the one TCRdb lists. The CDR3 protein is CASTKGCHSGANVLIL. The gene calls are TRBV6-2 or TRBV6-3 and TRBJ2-6; the tabulated D call, TRBD1, remains unverified against the DNA. The V gene's germline CDR1 is MNHEY and CDR2 SVGEGT. The CDR3 is 16 residues long, ends included.

About this clonotype itself: A read error may produce the germline difference seen at one junction end. The chain links TRBV7-8 to TRBJ2-6; either TRBD1 or TRBD2 may fit D (5 bases each). The CDR3 loop spans 13 amino acids. The germline V gene has CDR1 SGHVS and CDR2 FQNEAQ. CDR3 loop: CVSSYRGANVLVF. The CDR3 DNA reads TGTGTCAGCAGCTATAGAGGGGCCAACGTCCTGGTTTTC.

The chain joins TRBV12-3 or TRBV12-4 to TRBJ2-7; 10 bases are a match to TRBD1. The CDR3 contains 13 residues. The chain's CDR3 is CVSSPGTGDEQYF. CDR3 nucleotides: TGTGTCAGTAGTCCCGGGACAGGGGACGAGCAGTACTTC.

This clonotype was counted a few times. This could be a read error, since a much larger clone is one nucleotide away. V gene TRBV12-3 or TRBV12-4 combines with J gene TRBJ2-5, with a tentative D call TRBD1 (6 bases). The CDR3 is 14 residues long. Here the CDR3 DNA reads TGTGCCAGCATTTTACAGGGCACCCAAGAGACCCAGTACTTC. Amino acid sequence: CASILQGTQETQYF.

This clonotype was seen a handful of times. This may arise from a read error, as a much more abundant clone is one base away. This chain connects TRBV28 to TRBJ2-7; unclear D gene. Germline V gives CDR1 MDHEN, CDR2 SYDVKM. The CDR3 contains 11 residues. The CDR3 nucleotides read TGTGACACCCAGGTCAGAGGCGAGCAGTACTTC. Protein sequence: CDTQVRGEQYF.

Regarding this clonotype: This may be a read error, as it is one base from a much larger clone. CDR3 protein: CSARVGSAGPSGAEQYF. In nucleotides, the CDR3 is TGCAGTGCTAGAGTAGGTAGCGCGGGCCCAAGCGGGGCCGAGCAGTACTTC. The V call is TRBV20-1, the J call TRBJ2-7; 7 nucleotides line up with TRBD2. From germline, CDR1 is DFQATT and CDR2 SNEGSKA (reference sequence). This CDR3 comprises 17 residues. J was trimmed by 6 bases and V by 1 base; bases with no gene match: 18.

At least ten counts were recorded for this clonotype. The chain is built from TRBV6-2 or TRBV6-3 and TRBJ2-2; D is uncertain. The V and J ends lost 5 bases and 1 base respectively, with 8 bases between them. Germline CDR1 MNHEY, CDR2 SVGEGT. The CDR3 has 14 residues. CDR3 nucleotide sequence: TGTGCCAGCAGTATCACATGGAACACCGGGGAGCTGTTTTTT. Its translation is CASSITWNTGELFF.

Note on this clonotype: At one end the junction does not follow the germline gene, possibly because of a read error. This chain uses TRBV4-3 with TRBJ1-1; 7 positions agree with TRBD1. Per germline, CDR1 LGHNA and CDR2 YSLEER. The CDR3 is made up of 13 amino acids. The CDR3 coding sequence is TGCGTCAGCAGCCGAGACAGGGTGAGTGAAGCTTTCTTT. Protein product: CVSSRDRVSEAFF.

This chain uses TRBV6-6 with TRBJ1-5; D not resolved. The length of the CDR3 is 16 residues. The germline V gene has CDR1 MNHNY and CDR2 SVGAGI (reference sequence). V was cut by 6 bases and J by 3 bases, with 18 bases left in between. DNA for the CDR3: TGTGCCAGCAGAGATCTGTACAGATGCAACAATCAGCCCCAGCATTTT. Protein sequence: CASRDLYRCNNQPQHF.

This clonotype was observed a single time. A read error may account for a junction end that differs from germline. This chain uses TRBV12-3 or TRBV12-4 with TRBJ2-1; D gene unclear. The CDR3 sequence is 14 residues long. DNA for the CDR3: TGTACCAGCGCTTTCTGGCAATTCTACCATGAGCAGTTCTTC. This sequence encodes CTSAFWQFYHEQFF.

Of note for this clonotype: This clone may be a read error of a much larger clone one base away. The V and J genes are TRBV13 and TRBJ2-6; TRBD1 matches at 7 bases. The germline V gene has CDR1 PRHDT and CDR2 FYEKMQ (reference sequence). This CDR3 has 15 residues. The CDR3 loop reads CASSFGQAGANVPTF. The CDR3 DNA follows: TGTGCCAGCAGCTTCGGACAGGCTGGGGCCAACGTCCCGACTTTC.

This clonotype was counted ten times or more. The chain employs TRBV6-6 and TRBJ2-7, with 7 bases identical to TRBD1. V lost 5 bases, J lost 3 bases, and 10 bases stayed unmatched. The CDR3 totals 15 residues. The germline gives CDR1 MNHNY, CDR2 SVGAGI (reference sequence). The CDR3 DNA reads TGTGCCAGCAGTACCCGACAGGGAACCTTCTACGAGCAGTACTTC. It is translated as CASSTRQGTFYEQYF.

Comment on this clonotype: Since the CDR3 does not end with the conserved phenylalanine or tryptophan, this likely comes from a read error. The chain joins TRBV13 to TRBJ2-7; D ambiguous. V was clipped by 5 bases and J by 10 bases, with 12 bases between them. Germline V lookup: CDR1 PRHDT, CDR2 FYEKMQ (reference sequence). This CDR3 has 11 amino acids. For the CDR3, the DNA is TGTGCCAGCAGCATTGAGTGCTCTCAGTACCTC. The encoded protein is CASSIECSQYL.